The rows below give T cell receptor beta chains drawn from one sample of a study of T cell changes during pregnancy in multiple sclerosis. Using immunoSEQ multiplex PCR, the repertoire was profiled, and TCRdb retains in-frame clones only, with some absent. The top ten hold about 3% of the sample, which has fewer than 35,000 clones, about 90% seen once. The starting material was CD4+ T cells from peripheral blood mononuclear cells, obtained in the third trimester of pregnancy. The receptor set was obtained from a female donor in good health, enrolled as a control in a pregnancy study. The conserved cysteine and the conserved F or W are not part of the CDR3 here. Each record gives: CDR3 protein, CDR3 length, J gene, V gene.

ASSTDRGSDTQY	12	TRBJ2-3	TRBV5-1
ASTSGTRNEQF	11	TRBJ2-1	TRBV7-2
ASHGTGGTEAF	11	TRBJ1-1	TRBV28
ASSLDFTDSYEQY	13	TRBJ2-7	TRBV5-1
ASSLGAGDSWRGYT	14	TRBJ1-2	TRBV7-2
ASSSSGTIYEQY	12	TRBJ2-7	TRBV28
ASRPSNRGYYEQY	13	TRBJ2-7	TRBV5-4
ASSIPSGANEQF	12	TRBJ2-1	TRBV5-1
ASRRGTGTSGELF	13	TRBJ2-2	TRBV6-1
ASTRLAGVRETQY	13	TRBJ2-5	TRBV2
ASSRGTSGGYEQY	13	TRBJ2-7	TRBV5-4
ASSQDRGRGYNEQF	14	TRBJ2-1	TRBV23-1
ASSLAVSETQY	11	TRBJ2-5	TRBV7-2
ASSLSPSGEPSTDTQY	16	TRBJ2-3	TRBV5-1
ASSLTANTEAF	11	TRBJ1-1	TRBV5-1
ASSESRGYNEKLF	13	TRBJ1-4	TRBV2
ASSSSGVQF	9	TRBJ2-1	TRBV4-3
AISDSSPAGGPRSQY	15	TRBJ2-7	TRBV10-3
ASSSGTEYNEQF	12	TRBJ2-1	TRBV5-1
ASSRVGSGAYNEQF	14	TRBJ2-1	TRBV14
ASGPSGTSGLEQF	13	TRBJ2-1	TRBV12-5
ASSLATGTAARELF	14	TRBJ2-2	TRBV7-6
ASTWGDSKSYGYT	13	TRBJ1-2	TRBV28
ASSIRGYGYT	10	TRBJ1-2	TRBV19
ASSPLAGGSPYEQY	14	TRBJ2-7	TRBV27
ASSVGGESTDTQY	13	TRBJ2-3	TRBV9
ASSFWDSRRGGSEQF	15	TRBJ2-1	TRBV27
SAARQGNEQF	10	TRBJ2-1	TRBV29-1
ASSTQTGGGTEAF	13	TRBJ1-1	TRBV27
ASSQDRVTNEKLF	13	TRBJ1-4	TRBV4-1
ASSLAYGHLNTGELF	15	TRBJ2-2	TRBV5-1
AWETGISNTEAF	12	TRBJ1-1	TRBV30
ASSDRTSGGLETQY	14	TRBJ2-5	TRBV5-1
ASSLPTGAGELF	12	TRBJ2-2	TRBV5-1
ASSHTGGASSEQY	13	TRBJ2-7	TRBV19
ASSLGGQVYNEQF	13	TRBJ2-1	TRBV7-9
ASSLVVAGAGVYNEQF	16	TRBJ2-1	TRBV5-4
ASSDRGINYGYT	12	TRBJ1-2	TRBV2
ASSLSPRQGAKVGYT	15	TRBJ1-2	TRBV27
ASSLSTEAF	9	TRBJ1-1	TRBV7-9
ASSYQRGNTYEQY	13	TRBJ2-7	TRBV5-6
ASSLGGMSLNEQF	13	TRBJ2-1	TRBV7-2
ASSQSSGVGETQY	13	TRBJ2-5	TRBV4-2
ASSGGVGSYNEQF	13	TRBJ2-1	TRBV7-8
ASSETGDGPF	10	TRBJ2-1	TRBV11-2
ASRTQGSYEQY	11	-	TRBV7-2
ASSPLGSGREQY	12	TRBJ2-7	TRBV18
AWNPLGREGGEQF	13	TRBJ2-1	TRBV30
ASSFPGKTQY	10	TRBJ2-5	TRBV7-2